This T cell receptor beta chain was recorded in a study of metastatic and nonmetastatic thyroid tumors. Study-level information: It was across blood and tumor or nodule tissue from malignant and benign thyroid patients that repertoires were compared.

TCRdb re-analyzed the PCR reads through MiXCR. Of under 95,000 clones listed, 8% to 9.5% are singletons. There are a few counts of this clone. The junction differs from germline at one of its ends, possibly a read error. Other DNA sequences in the same sample also yield this CDR3. The CDR3 runs 13 residues. CDR1 and CDR2 from the germline V gene are MRHNA and SNTAGT. All patients were untreated before thyroid surgery. The rearrangement joins TRBV6-4 to TRBJ2-3; D tentatively fits TRBD1 or TRBD2 (6 bases each). Sequencing was done on a sample of blood. This TCR came from a female donor with papillary thyroid cancer or a benign thyroid nodule (not recorded which). Some clones in this sample may be carry-over from other donors' samples. The CDR3 sequence is CASSEGGTDTQYF. CDR3 DNA sequence: TGTGCCAGCAGTGAGGGGGGCACGGATACGCAGTATTTT.